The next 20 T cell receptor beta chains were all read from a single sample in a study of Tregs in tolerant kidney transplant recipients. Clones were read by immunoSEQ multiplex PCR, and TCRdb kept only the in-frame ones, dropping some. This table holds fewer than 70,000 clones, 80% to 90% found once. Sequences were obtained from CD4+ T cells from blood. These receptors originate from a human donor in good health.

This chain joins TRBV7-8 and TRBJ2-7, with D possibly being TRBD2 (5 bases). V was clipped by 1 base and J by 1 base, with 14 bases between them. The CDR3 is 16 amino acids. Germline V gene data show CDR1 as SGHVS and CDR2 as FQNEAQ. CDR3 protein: CASSLVTGFLSYEQYF. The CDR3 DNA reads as TGTGCCAGCAGCTTAGTTACGGGATTCCTTTCCTACGAGCAGTACTTC.

CDR3 nucleotides: TGTGCCAGCAACCCGGGACAGGTCTCCTACGAGCAGTACTTC. Translation: CASNPGQVSYEQYF. V and J are TRBV5-8 and TRBJ2-7, with TRBD1 identical over 8 bases. CDR1 and CDR2 (germline): SGHTS, YDEGEE. After removal of 6 bases from V and 0 bases from J, the junction contained 5 bases not matched to a gene. The CDR3 extends over 14 amino acids. The entire variable domain, with the rest obtained from reference TRBV5-8 and TRBJ2-7, is as follows: EAGVTQSPTHLIKTRGQQATLRCSPISGHTSVYWYQQALGLGLQFLLWYDEGEERNRGNFPPRFSGRQFPNYSSELNVNALELEDSALYLCASNPGQVSYEQYFGPGTRLTVT.

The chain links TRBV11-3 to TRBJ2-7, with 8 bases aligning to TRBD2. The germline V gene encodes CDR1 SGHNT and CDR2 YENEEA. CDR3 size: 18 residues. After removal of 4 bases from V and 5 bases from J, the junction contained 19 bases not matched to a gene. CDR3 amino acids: CASSYPGILAATGDEQYF. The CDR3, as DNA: TGTGCCAGCAGCTACCCAGGGATACTAGCGGCCACGGGGGACGAGCAGTACTTC. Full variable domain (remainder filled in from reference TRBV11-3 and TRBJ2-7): EAGVVQSPRYKIIEKKQPVAFWCNPISGHNTLYWYLQNLGQGPELLIRYENEEAVDDSQLPKDRFSAERLKGVDSTLKIQPAELGDSAVYLCASSYPGILAATGDEQYFGPGTRLTVT.

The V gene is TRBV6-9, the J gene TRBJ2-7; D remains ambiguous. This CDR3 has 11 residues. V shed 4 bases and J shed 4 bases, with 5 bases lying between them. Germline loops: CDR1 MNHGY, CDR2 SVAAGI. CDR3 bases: TGTGCCAGCAGTTGGGGTTACGAGCAGTACTTC. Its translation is CASSWGYEQYF.

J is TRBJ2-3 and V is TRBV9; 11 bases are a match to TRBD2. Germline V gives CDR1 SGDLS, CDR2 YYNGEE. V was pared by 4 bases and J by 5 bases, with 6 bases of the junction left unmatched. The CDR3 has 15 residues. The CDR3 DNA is TGTGCCAGCAGCCCCCGCGGACTAGCGGGAGATACGCAGTATTTT. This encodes CASSPRGLAGDTQYF.

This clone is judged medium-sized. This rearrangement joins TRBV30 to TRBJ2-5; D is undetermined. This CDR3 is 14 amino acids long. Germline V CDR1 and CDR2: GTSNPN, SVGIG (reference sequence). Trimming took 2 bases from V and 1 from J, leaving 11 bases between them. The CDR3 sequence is CAWSRQTFQETQYF. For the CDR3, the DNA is TGTGCCTGGAGTCGTCAGACTTTCCAAGAGACCCAGTACTTC.

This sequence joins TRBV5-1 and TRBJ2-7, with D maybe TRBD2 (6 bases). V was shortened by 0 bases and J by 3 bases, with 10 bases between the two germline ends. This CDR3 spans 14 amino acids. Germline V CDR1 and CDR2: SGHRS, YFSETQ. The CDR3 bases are TGCGCCAGCAGCTTGGACGGGGGAGGCTACGAGCAGTACTTC. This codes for CASSLDGGGYEQYF.

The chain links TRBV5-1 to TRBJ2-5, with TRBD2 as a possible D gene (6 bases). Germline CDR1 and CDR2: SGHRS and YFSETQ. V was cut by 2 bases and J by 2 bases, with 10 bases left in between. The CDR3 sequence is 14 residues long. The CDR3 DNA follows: TGCGCCAGCAGCTTCAGGGACTCACAAGAGACCCAGTACTTC. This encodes CASSFRDSQETQYF.

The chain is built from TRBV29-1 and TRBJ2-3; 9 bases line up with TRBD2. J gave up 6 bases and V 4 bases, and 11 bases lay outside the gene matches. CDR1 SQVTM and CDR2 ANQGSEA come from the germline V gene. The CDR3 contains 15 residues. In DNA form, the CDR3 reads TGCAGCGTTGTTTTCCTAGCGGGGTATGGGGATACGCAGTATTTT. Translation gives CSVVFLAGYGDTQYF.

CDR3 loop: CAGSPPGTPGDTQYF. CDR3 nucleotide sequence: TGTGCCGGCTCACCGCCGGGGACCCCGGGAGATACGCAGTATTTT. This rearrangement joins TRBV11-2 to TRBJ2-3; possibly TRBD1 or TRBD2 for D (5 bases each). This CDR3 comprises 15 residues. Per germline, CDR1 SGHAT and CDR2 FQNNGV. V gave up 11 bases and J gave up 5 bases, with 23 bases separating them.

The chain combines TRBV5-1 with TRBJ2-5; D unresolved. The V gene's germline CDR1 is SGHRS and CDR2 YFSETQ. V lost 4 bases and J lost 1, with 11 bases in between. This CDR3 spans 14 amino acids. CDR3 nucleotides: TGCGCCAGCAGCCCTTTACGTGCCCAAGAGACCCAGTACTTC. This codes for CASSPLRAQETQYF. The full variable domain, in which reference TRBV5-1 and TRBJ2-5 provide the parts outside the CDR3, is KAGVTQTPRYLIKTRGQQVTLSCSPISGHRSVSWYQQTPGQGLQFLFEYFSETQRNKGNFPGRFSGRQFSNSRSEMNVSTLELGDSALYLCASSPLRAQETQYFGPGTRLLVL.

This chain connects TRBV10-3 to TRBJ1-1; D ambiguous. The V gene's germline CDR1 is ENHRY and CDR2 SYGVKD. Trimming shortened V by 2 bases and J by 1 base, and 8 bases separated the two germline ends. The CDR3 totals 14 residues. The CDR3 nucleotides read TGTGCCATCAGTGAGATTGAAGGGAACACTGAAGCTTTCTTT. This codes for CAISEIEGNTEAFF.

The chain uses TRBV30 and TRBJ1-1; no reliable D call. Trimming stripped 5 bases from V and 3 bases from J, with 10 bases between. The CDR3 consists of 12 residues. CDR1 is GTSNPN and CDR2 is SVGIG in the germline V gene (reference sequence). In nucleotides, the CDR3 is TGTGCCTGGGCTGGGCAACACACTGAAGCTTTCTTT. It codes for CAWAGQHTEAFF.

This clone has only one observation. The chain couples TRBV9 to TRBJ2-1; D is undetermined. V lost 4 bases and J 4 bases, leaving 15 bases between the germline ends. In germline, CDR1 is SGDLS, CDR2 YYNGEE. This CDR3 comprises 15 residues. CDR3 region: CASSPNVRAYNEQFF. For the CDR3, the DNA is TGTGCCAGCAGCCCAAATGTTAGGGCTTACAATGAGCAGTTCTTC. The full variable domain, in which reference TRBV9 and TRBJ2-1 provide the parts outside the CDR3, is DSGVTQTPKHLITATGQRVTLRCSPRSGDLSVYWYQQSLDQGLQFLIQYYNGEERAKGNILERFSAQQFPDLHSELNLSSLELGDSALYFCASSPNVRAYNEQFFGPGTRLTVL.

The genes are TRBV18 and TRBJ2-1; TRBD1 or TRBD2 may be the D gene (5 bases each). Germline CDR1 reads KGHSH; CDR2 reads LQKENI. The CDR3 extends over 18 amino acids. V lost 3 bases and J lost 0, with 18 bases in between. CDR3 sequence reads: CASSPPRGRSSSYNEQFF. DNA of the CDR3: TGTGCCAGCTCACCCCCCCGGGGCAGGTCGAGCTCCTACAATGAGCAGTTCTTC.

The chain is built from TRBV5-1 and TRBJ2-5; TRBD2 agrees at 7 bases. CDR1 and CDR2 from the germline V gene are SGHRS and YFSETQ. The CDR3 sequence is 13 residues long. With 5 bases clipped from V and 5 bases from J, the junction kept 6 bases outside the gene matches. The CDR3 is CASRASGWETQYF. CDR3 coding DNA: TGCGCCAGCAGGGCTAGCGGTTGGGAGACCCAGTACTTC.

For the CDR3, the DNA is TGCGCCAGCAGCCAAGTGCCGGACCTGAGGTACATTCAGTACTTC. Translated, it gives CASSQVPDLRYIQYF. The chain combines TRBV4-3 with TRBJ2-4; D is ambiguous. From germline, CDR1 is LGHNA and CDR2 YSLEER. V shed 1 base and J shed 8 bases, with 15 bases lying between them. The CDR3 loop spans 15 amino acids.

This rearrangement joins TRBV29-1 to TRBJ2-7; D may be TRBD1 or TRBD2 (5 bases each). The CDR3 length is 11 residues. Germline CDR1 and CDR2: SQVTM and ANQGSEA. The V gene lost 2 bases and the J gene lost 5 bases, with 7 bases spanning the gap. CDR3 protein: CSVERDHEQYF. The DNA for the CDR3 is TGCAGCGTTGAACGGGACCACGAGCAGTACTTC.

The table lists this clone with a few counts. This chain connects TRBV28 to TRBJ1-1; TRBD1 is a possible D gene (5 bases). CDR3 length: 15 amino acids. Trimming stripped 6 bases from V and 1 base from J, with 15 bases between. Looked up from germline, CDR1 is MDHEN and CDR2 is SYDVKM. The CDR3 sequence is CASSPPGYENTEAFF. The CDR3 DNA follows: TGTGCCAGCAGCCCCCCAGGGTACGAGAACACTGAAGCTTTCTTT.

CDR3 loop: CASSKSGTRSTGANVLTF. For the CDR3, the DNA is TGTGCCAGCAGTAAATCCGGGACTAGATCAACTGGGGCCAACGTCCTGACTTTC. The V gene is TRBV6-4, the J gene TRBJ2-6, with TRBD2 matching 8 bases. The CDR3 extends over 18 amino acids. V lost 5 bases, J lost 2 bases, and 11 bases stayed unmatched. Germline V gives CDR1 MRHNA, CDR2 SNTAGT.